This entry describes one T cell receptor beta chain. Profiling relied on immunoSEQ multiplex PCR, and the TCRdb table lists in-frame clones only, not all of them. Seen here are approximately 1,200 clones, 75% to 90% observed once, and the top ten hold around half. The data stem from a study of T cell changes during pregnancy in multiple sclerosis. Germline V gene lookup returns CDR1 SGHNT and CDR2 YYREEE (reference sequence). The CDR3 runs to 13 residues. V was pared by 5 bases and J by 3 bases, with 1 base of the junction left unmatched. The TCR comes from a female patient with multiple sclerosis, enrolled in a pregnancy study. Some clones in this sample may be carry-over from other donors' samples. The sequencing input was CD4+ T cells from PBMCs (not recorded whether the cells were cultured). V and J are TRBV5-4 and TRBJ1-4; TRBD1 agrees at 7 bases. The CDR3 region is CASRGQPNEKLFF. CDR3 DNA: TGTGCCAGCAGGGGACAGCCTAATGAAAAACTGTTTTTT.